The 15 T cell receptor beta chains presented below share a single source sample, sequenced in a study of neoadjuvant anti-PD-1 for oral cavity cancer. Sequencing used immunoSEQ multiplex PCR; TCRdb keeps in-frame clones, though not all of them. Among 11,000 to 15,000 clones, about three quarters were seen once, and the ten largest hold about 2.8%. Time point here: after neoadjuvant nivolumab, at surgical resection. The sequenced sample was PBMCs, obtained after nivolumab (anti-PD-1) treatment. Receptor source: a person aged 40 to 85 with oral cavity squamous cell carcinoma.

This clone was seen a few times. The rearrangement links TRBV2 to TRBJ1-3, with D hard to call. From germline, CDR1 is SNHLY and CDR2 FYNNEI. The CDR3 contains 14 residues. V lost 7 bases and J 0 bases, leaving 10 bases between the germline ends. The CDR3 protein is CASTLRNSGNTIYF. The CDR3 coding sequence is TGTGCCAGCACGTTAAGGAACTCTGGAAACACCATATATTTT.

The rearrangement joins TRBV27 to TRBJ2-1; 14 positions match TRBD2. The CDR3 loop spans 16 amino acids. Germline CDR1 reads MNHEY; CDR2 reads SMNVEV (reference sequence). The ends lost 6 bases at V and 6 bases at J; junction bases unmatched: 7. The CDR3 DNA reads TGTGCCAGCAGAGGGGCCGGGACTAGCGGGAGCAATGAGCAGTTCTTC. Its protein is CASRGAGTSGSNEQFF.

This chain links TRBV29-1 with TRBJ2-1, with no clear D. This CDR3 spans 9 amino acids. The ends were cut back, 7 bases at V and 5 bases at J, with 3 bases in the middle. CDR1 and CDR2 from the germline V gene are SQVTM and ANQGSEA. CDR3 sequence (DNA): TGCAGCGACCACAATGAGCAGTTCTTC. Its protein product is CSDHNEQFF.

The chain links TRBV10-3 to TRBJ2-1; 11 bases are shared with TRBD2. This CDR3 is built from 16 residues. Germline trimming cut 5 bases from V and 8 bases from J; bases unmatched to any gene: 11. In germline, CDR1 is ENHRY, CDR2 SYGVKD. The DNA of the CDR3 is TGTGCCATCAGTCCTGGACTAGCGGGCGGTAGGTATGAGCAGTTCTTC. Its translation: CAISPGLAGGRYEQFF.

This clone has more than one count but fewer than ten. The rearrangement joins TRBV5-4 to TRBJ1-1, with 9 bases fitting TRBD1. Germline V gene lookup returns CDR1 SGHNT and CDR2 YYREEE (reference sequence). V dropped 3 bases and J dropped 7; count of bases not matched to a gene: 13. This CDR3 spans 16 amino acids. The CDR3 nucleotides are TGTGCCAGCAGCTCACCGGGACAGGGAGTCTTAGGTGAAGCTTTCTTT. It codes for CASSSPGQGVLGEAFF.

The chain links TRBV6-1 to TRBJ2-1; D is perhaps TRBD2 (5 bases). Trimming removed 5 bases from V and 6 bases from J, with 17 bases in between. The CDR3 is 15 amino acids. Germline V gives CDR1 MNHNS, CDR2 SASEGT. The CDR3 is CASSISIGVINEQFF. CDR3 DNA sequence: TGTGCCAGCAGTATATCTATCGGGGTCATCAATGAGCAGTTCTTC.

CDR3 nucleotides: TGTGCCAGCAGCCAGGGACTAGCGGGAGGGTACCAAGAGACCCAGTACTTC. It yields the protein CASSQGLAGGYQETQYF. The V call is TRBV14, the J call TRBJ2-5; 16 nucleotides line up with TRBD2. After removal of 3 bases from V and 0 bases from J, the junction contained 1 base not matched to a gene. Germline lookup yields CDR1 SGHDN and CDR2 FVKESK. This CDR3 is built from 17 residues.

V and J are TRBV7-8 and TRBJ2-6; D assignment may be TRBD1 or TRBD2 (6 bases each). Trimming took off 1 base at V and 4 bases at J, with 14 bases between the two ends. The CDR3 totals 17 residues. The V gene's germline CDR1 is SGHVS and CDR2 FQNEAQ. The CDR3 sequence is CASSLVPGAGGANVLTF. Written as DNA, the CDR3 is TGTGCCAGCAGCTTAGTGCCGGGGGCGGGCGGGGCCAACGTCCTGACTTTC.

This clone turned up a few times. The V and J genes are TRBV11-2 and TRBJ1-4; D call uncertain. The germline CDR1 and CDR2 sequences are SGHAT and FQNNGV. V was clipped by 8 bases and J by 3 bases, with 10 bases between them. The CDR3 loop spans 13 amino acids. The DNA for the CDR3 is TGTGCCAGCGGACCCGGGCCTAATGAAAAACTGTTTTTT. Protein product: CASGPGPNEKLFF.

The chain uses TRBV16 and TRBJ1-1; D is ambiguous. Germline V gives CDR1 KGHSY, CDR2 FQNENV. V lost 5 bases and J lost 1, with 11 bases in between. This CDR3 has 14 residues. CDR3 coding DNA: TGTGCCAGCAGCACGCAGGTCGGGAACACTGAAGCTTTCTTT. This encodes CASSTQVGNTEAFF. The full variable domain, in which reference TRBV16 and TRBJ1-1 provide the parts outside the CDR3, is GEEVAQTPKHLVRGEGQKAKLYCAPIKGHSYVFWYQQVLKNEFKFLISFQNENVFDETGMPKERFSAKCLPNSPCSLEIQATKLEDSAVYFCASSTQVGNTEAFFGQGTRLTVV.

This sequence joins TRBV9 and TRBJ2-7; a weak D match, TRBD2 (5 bases). Germline loops: CDR1 SGDLS, CDR2 YYNGEE. V was shortened by 1 base and J by 4 bases, with 12 bases between the two germline ends. This CDR3 contains 14 residues. The CDR3 region has the DNA TGTGCCAGCAGCGTATCTGGTAGCGATTACGAGCAGTACTTC. Residues: CASSVSGSDYEQYF.

The V gene is TRBV5-1, the J gene TRBJ2-7; D call uncertain. The CDR3 totals 14 residues. CDR1 is SGHRS, CDR2 YFSETQ, per germline. V lost 0 bases, J lost 6 bases, and 13 bases lay in between. CDR3 coding DNA: TGCGCCAGCAGCTTGGACATATTAACGCCCGAGCAGTACTTC. It is translated as CASSLDILTPEQYF.

The sample holds a few counts of this clone. The J gene is TRBJ1-5, the V gene TRBV4-1, with TRBD1 matching over 7 bases. The CDR3 consists of 15 residues. CDR1 and CDR2 (germline): MGHRA, YSYEKL. Unmatched junction bases numbered 3, after V lost 0 bases and J lost 4 bases. Written as DNA, the CDR3 is TGCGCCAGCAGCCAAGATGTCAGGGGGAATCAGCCCCAGCATTTT. Translated: CASSQDVRGNQPQHF.

The chain links TRBV27 to TRBJ2-1; 7 bases line up with TRBD2. CDR1 and CDR2 from the germline V gene are MNHEY and SMNVEV (reference sequence). This CDR3 is 15 amino acids long. With V trimmed by 7 bases and J by 1 base, 7 bases remained unmatched. The CDR3 DNA reads TGTGCCAGCACCATGACTAGCCCATCCTACAATGAGCAGTTCTTC. This translates into CASTMTSPSYNEQFF.

The chain employs TRBV11-1 and TRBJ2-1; 11 bases match TRBD2. Germline V gene sequence: CDR1 SGHAT, CDR2 FQDESV (reference sequence). The CDR3 covers 17 residues. The V segment lost 5 bases and the J segment 4 bases; nucleotides outside the gene matches: 10. The CDR3: CASSPGGGTSGYNEQFF. The CDR3 DNA is TGTGCCAGCAGCCCTGGAGGGGGGACTAGCGGATACAATGAGCAGTTCTTC.